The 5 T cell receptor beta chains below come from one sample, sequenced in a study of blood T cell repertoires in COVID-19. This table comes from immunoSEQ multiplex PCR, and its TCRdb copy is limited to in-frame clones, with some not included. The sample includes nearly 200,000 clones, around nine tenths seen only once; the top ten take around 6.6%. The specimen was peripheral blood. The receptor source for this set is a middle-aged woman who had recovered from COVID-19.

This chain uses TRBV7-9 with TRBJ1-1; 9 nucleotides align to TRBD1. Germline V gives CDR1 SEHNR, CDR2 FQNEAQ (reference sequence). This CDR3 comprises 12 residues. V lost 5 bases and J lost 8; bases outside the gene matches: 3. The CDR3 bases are TGTGCCAGCAGCGGACAGGGGCTGGAAGCTTTCTTT. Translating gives CASSGQGLEAFF.

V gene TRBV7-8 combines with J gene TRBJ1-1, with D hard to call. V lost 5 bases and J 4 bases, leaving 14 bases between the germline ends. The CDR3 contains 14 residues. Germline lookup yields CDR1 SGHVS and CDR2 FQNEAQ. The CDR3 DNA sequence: TGTGCCAGCAGCCGCATACAGAGCCTCACTGAAGCTTTCTTT. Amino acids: CASSRIQSLTEAFF.

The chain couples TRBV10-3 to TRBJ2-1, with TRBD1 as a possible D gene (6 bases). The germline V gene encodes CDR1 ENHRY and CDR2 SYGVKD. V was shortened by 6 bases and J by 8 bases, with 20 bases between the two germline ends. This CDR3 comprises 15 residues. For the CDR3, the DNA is TGTGCCATCAGGGGGGCTAAGGGCCAGGATGATGAGCAGTTCTTC. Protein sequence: CAIRGAKGQDDEQFF.

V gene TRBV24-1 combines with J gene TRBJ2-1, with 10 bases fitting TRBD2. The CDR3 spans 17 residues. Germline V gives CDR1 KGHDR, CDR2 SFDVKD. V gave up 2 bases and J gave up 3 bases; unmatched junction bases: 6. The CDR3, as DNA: TGTGCCACCAGTGATTCTAGCGGGAGTTTGTACTACAATGAGCAGTTCTTC. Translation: CATSDSSGSLYYNEQFF.

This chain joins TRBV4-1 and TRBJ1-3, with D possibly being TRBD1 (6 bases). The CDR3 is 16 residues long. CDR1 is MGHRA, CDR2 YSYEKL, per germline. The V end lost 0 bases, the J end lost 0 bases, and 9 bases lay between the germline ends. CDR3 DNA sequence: TGCGCCAGCAGCCAAGATAGGGGGGGCTCTGGAAACACCATATATTTT. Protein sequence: CASSQDRGGSGNTIYF.